The 19 T cell receptor beta chains in this list originate from one sample, sequenced in a study of blood T cell repertoires in COVID-19. The assay was immunoSEQ multiplex PCR, and TCRdb's table has in-frame clones only and misses some. The table has about 160,000 clones, 70% to 90% seen once; the top ten hold 1% to 1.2%. Source material: peripheral blood. The receptors originated from a man in his forties or fifties with acute or convalescent COVID-19.

V gene TRBV15 combines with J gene TRBJ1-4; no firm D call. This CDR3 has 15 amino acids. With 2 bases removed from V and 5 bases from J, the gap between germline ends came to 12 bases. The V gene's germline CDR1 is LNHNV and CDR2 YYDKDF (reference sequence). CDR3 bases: TGTGCCACCAGCAGATCTTCACAGAAAAATGAAAAACTGTTTTTT. Protein product: CATSRSSQKNEKLFF.

V is TRBV27 and J is TRBJ1-6; D might be TRBD1 (6 bases). The CDR3 extends over 17 amino acids. CDR1 is MNHEY, CDR2 SMNVEV, per germline (reference sequence). The V gene lost 1 base and the J gene lost 6 bases, with 16 bases spanning the gap. This CDR3 is CASSLFGGGLINSPLHF. DNA of the CDR3: TGTGCCAGCAGTTTATTCGGGGGGGGGCTAATTAATTCACCCCTCCACTTT.

The chain is built from TRBV24-1 and TRBJ1-2; D is possibly TRBD1 (5 bases). The CDR3 runs to 13 residues. Germline-derived CDR1 and CDR2 are KGHDR and SFDVKD. Trimming shortened V by 4 bases and J by 5 bases, and 10 bases separated the two germline ends. CDR3: CATSDSGLYGYTF. The CDR3 DNA reads as TGTGCCACCAGTGACTCAGGGTTGTATGGCTACACCTTC.

V gene TRBV4-2 combines with J gene TRBJ2-3, with D perhaps TRBD2 (5 bases). CDR1 LGHNA and CDR2 YNFKEQ come from the germline V gene. V lost 1 base, J lost 7 bases, and 18 bases lay in between. The CDR3 consists of 16 residues. The CDR3 DNA reads TGTGCCAGCAGCCAAGGAATCCAGCGGATAGTCAATACGCAGTATTTT. Translation: CASSQGIQRIVNTQYF.

The genes are TRBV5-1 and TRBJ1-1, with D uncertain. This CDR3 has 14 amino acids. CDR1 and CDR2 from the germline V gene are SGHRS and YFSETQ. Trimming took 4 bases from V and 8 from J, leaving 18 bases between them. The CDR3, as DNA: TGCGCCAGCAGCCCGGTATCCACCGGGGTCGAAGCTTTCTTT. It encodes CASSPVSTGVEAFF. The full variable domain, completed using reference TRBV5-1 and TRBJ1-1, is KAGVTQTPRYLIKTRGQQVTLSCSPISGHRSVSWYQQTPGQGLQFLFEYFSETQRNKGNFPGRFSGRQFSNSRSEMNVSTLELGDSALYLCASSPVSTGVEAFFGQGTRLTVV.

As DNA, the CDR3 is TGTGCCAGCAGCTCGCCAACGACACTTCAGCCCCAGCATTTT. Protein product: CASSSPTTLQPQHF. The chain employs TRBV7-2 and TRBJ1-5; D not certain. CDR1 SGHTA and CDR2 FQGNSA come from the germline V gene. The CDR3 covers 14 residues. With 4 bases removed from V and 6 bases from J, the gap between germline ends came to 13 bases.

The J gene is TRBJ2-5, the V gene TRBV19; perhaps TRBD2 as D (7 bases). The CDR3 has 14 residues. The ends were cut back, 5 bases at V and 2 bases at J, with 12 bases in the middle. The germline V gene encodes CDR1 LNHDA and CDR2 SQIVND (reference sequence). CDR3 protein: CASSLGGGQETQYF. For the CDR3, the DNA is TGTGCCAGTAGTTTAGGGGGGGGACAAGAGACCCAGTACTTC.

The chain has TRBV3-1 (or the pseudogene TRBV3-2) and TRBJ1-2; 7 bases line up with TRBD1. Germline-derived CDR1 and CDR2 are LGHDT and YNNKEL (reference sequence). This CDR3 has 17 residues. V lost 0 bases to trimming and J lost 3 bases; unmatched junction nucleotides: 10. The CDR3 loop reads CASSQERVQGEDYGYTF. For the CDR3, the DNA is TGTGCCAGCAGCCAAGAGAGGGTCCAGGGGGAGGACTATGGCTACACCTTC.

The J gene is TRBJ1-2, the V gene TRBV6-5; D is unclear. V lost 6 bases and J 8 bases, leaving 16 bases between the germline ends. The CDR3 totals 13 residues. Per the germline V gene, CDR1 is MNHEY and CDR2 is SVGAGI. The CDR3 DNA reads TGTGCCAGCAGAAGTGGCGGCAAAGCCGGCTACACCTTC. Translation: CASRSGGKAGYTF.

This clone has more than one count but fewer than ten. The V call is TRBV19, the J call TRBJ1-5, with D perhaps TRBD1 (6 bases). V was cut by 2 bases and J by 7 bases, with 15 bases left in between. CDR1 is LNHDA and CDR2 is SQIVND in the germline V gene (reference sequence). CDR3 length: 15 amino acids. The CDR3 bases are TGTGCCAGTAGTATAACGGGCAGGGGAAACCAGCCCCAGCATTTT. It is translated as CASSITGRGNQPQHF.

The rearrangement links TRBV5-1 to TRBJ1-6, with 9 bases aligning to TRBD1. Per the germline V gene, CDR1 is SGHRS and CDR2 is YFSETQ. The CDR3 length is 15 residues. V lost 4 bases, J lost 10 bases, and 9 bases stayed unmatched. The CDR3 spells CASSLKDRGVSPLHF. CDR3 nucleotides: TGCGCCAGCAGCCTCAAGGACAGGGGTGTGTCACCCCTCCACTTT. The complete variable domain, with remaining parts taken from reference TRBV5-1 and TRBJ1-6, reads KAGVTQTPRYLIKTRGQQVTLSCSPISGHRSVSWYQQTPGQGLQFLFEYFSETQRNKGNFPGRFSGRQFSNSRSEMNVSTLELGDSALYLCASSLKDRGVSPLHFGNGTRLTVT.

This clone showed up just a few times. The rearrangement joins TRBV30 to TRBJ1-5; D is undetermined. The CDR3 covers 15 residues. V lost 0 bases, J lost 2 bases, and 11 bases lay in between. Germline assignment: CDR1 GTSNPN and CDR2 SVGIG (reference sequence). The CDR3 coding sequence is TGTGCCTGGAGTGTACGGAGGCAGGGCAATCAGCCCCAGCATTTT. It specifies CAWSVRRQGNQPQHF.

This clone was seen only a few times. This chain links TRBV5-8 with TRBJ2-1, with a possible D match to TRBD1 (6 bases). This CDR3 contains 12 residues. The V and J ends lost 7 bases and 10 bases respectively, with 15 bases between them. The germline V gene has CDR1 SGHTS and CDR2 YDEGEE. Here the CDR3 DNA reads TGTGCCAGCGGCAGGGGCCTCAGGGAGCAGTTCTTC. It translates to CASGRGLREQFF.

V is TRBV6-2 or TRBV6-3 and J is TRBJ1-6; maybe TRBD1 (6 bases). The CDR3 loop spans 16 amino acids. V lost 0 bases to trimming and J lost 12 bases, with 18 bases between them. Germline CDR1 is MNHEY and CDR2 is SVGEGT. DNA of the CDR3: TGTGCCAGCAGTTACTCCCCGGACAGTCCTTGGGGACCCCTCCACTTT. This translates into CASSYSPDSPWGPLHF.

CDR3 sequence (DNA): TGTGCCAGCAGCCAAGGGACTAGCCAAAACAATGAGCAGTTCTTC. Translation gives CASSQGTSQNNEQFF. The rearrangement links TRBV7-2 to TRBJ2-1; 9 positions agree with TRBD2. This CDR3 contains 15 residues. The trim removed 5 bases at V and 5 bases at J, leaving 7 bases unmatched. Germline V lookup: CDR1 SGHTA, CDR2 FQGNSA.

This chain links TRBV5-1 with TRBJ1-5, with D perhaps TRBD1 (5 bases). The CDR3 is made up of 14 amino acids. Germline CDR1 is SGHRS and CDR2 is YFSETQ. V was shortened by 0 bases and J by 6 bases, with 10 bases between the two germline ends. Here the CDR3 DNA reads TGCGCCAGCAGCTTGGGGCAGGGTGGTCAGCCCCAGCATTTT. Its translation: CASSLGQGGQPQHF.

The chain combines TRBV11-1 with TRBJ1-1; 10 nucleotides agree with TRBD1. V gave up 6 bases and J gave up 4 bases; unmatched junction bases: 8. The CDR3 is made up of 15 amino acids. Germline V gene lookup returns CDR1 SGHAT and CDR2 FQDESV (reference sequence). The CDR3 DNA reads as TGTGCCAGCAGTGACAGGGGGCGTGCCGGCACTGAAGCTTTCTTT. It is translated as CASSDRGRAGTEAFF.

This chain joins TRBV6-5 and TRBJ2-1; 9 positions match TRBD1. CDR1 MNHEY and CDR2 SVGAGI come from the germline V gene. V shed 6 bases, J shed 8 bases, and the junction held 5 bases outside the gene matches. The CDR3 has 13 residues. The CDR3 loop is CASSRRQGDEQFF. CDR3 nucleotide sequence: TGTGCCAGCAGCAGGCGACAGGGGGATGAGCAGTTCTTC.

The V and J genes are TRBV10-2 and TRBJ1-2, with 9 bases lining up with TRBD1. Losses at the gene ends were 5 bases for V and 6 bases for J; bases not matched to a gene: 13. CDR1 is WSHSY, CDR2 SAAADI, per germline. The CDR3 is made up of 16 amino acids. The CDR3 spells CASSYRGQGGENGYTF. The CDR3, as DNA: TGCGCCAGCAGTTACAGGGGGCAGGGTGGAGAAAATGGCTACACCTTC.